These 28 T cell receptor beta chains share one sample of origin, sequenced in a study of blood T cell repertoires in COVID-19. TCRdb's table, derived via immunoSEQ multiplex PCR, lists solely in-frame clones and lacks some. The data show about 400,000 clones, with approximately 90% seen just once and roughly 2% held by the top ten. Sequencing was carried out using PBMCs or T cells enriched from blood (not recorded which). The source of these receptors is a woman between 18 and 29 years old with acute COVID-19.

This chain joins TRBV7-9 and TRBJ2-7, with 8 bases identical to TRBD2. This CDR3 is 18 amino acids long. The V and J ends lost 3 bases and 3 bases, in that order; junction bases with no gene match: 16. Germline values: CDR1 SEHNR, CDR2 FQNEAQ (reference sequence). The CDR3 loop reads CASSFKASGSTGVYEQYF. DNA for the CDR3: TGTGCCAGCAGCTTTAAGGCTAGCGGGTCCACGGGGGTCTACGAGCAGTACTTC.

The CDR3 here is CASSPAKVGLNTGELFF. The CDR3 DNA follows: TGCGCCAGCAGCCCCGCGAAGGTGGGACTGAACACCGGGGAGCTGTTTTTT. This chain links TRBV4-3 with TRBJ2-2; TRBD2 is a possible D gene (6 bases). Germline lookup yields CDR1 LGHNA and CDR2 YSLEER. V gave up 4 bases and J gave up 1 base, with 16 bases separating them. This CDR3 region has 17 residues.

J is TRBJ2-7 and V is TRBV29-1; 9 bases align to TRBD1. Germline V lookup: CDR1 SQVTM, CDR2 ANQGSEA. CDR3 size: 18 residues. V trimming: 1 base; J trimming: 2 bases; junction bases outside the gene matches: 15. CDR3 loop: CSVEALAAGTGSPYEQYF. The CDR3 bases are TGCAGCGTTGAAGCCCTTGCAGCCGGGACAGGGTCCCCCTACGAGCAGTACTTC.

The chain has TRBV5-1 and TRBJ2-3; 9 nucleotides align to TRBD1. The CDR3 length is 16 residues. The V segment lost 3 bases and the J segment 4 bases; nucleotides outside the gene matches: 9. Germline CDR1 reads SGHRS; CDR2 reads YFSETQ. The CDR3 DNA follows: TGCGCCAGCAGCTCCCTTAGACAGGGGGGAGCAGATACGCAGTATTTT. Residues: CASSSLRQGGADTQYF.

V and J are TRBV7-8 and TRBJ1-4, with TRBD1 as a possible D gene (6 bases). CDR1 and CDR2 (germline): SGHVS, FQNEAQ. V lost 7 bases, J lost 8 bases, and 20 bases lay in between. This CDR3 has 15 residues. This chain's CDR3 is CASTKDGGAGEKLFF. CDR3 DNA sequence: TGTGCCAGCACCAAAGATGGGGGGGCTGGGGAAAAACTGTTTTTT.

The chain recombines TRBV19 with TRBJ2-1; 7 nucleotides match TRBD1. Germline V gives CDR1 LNHDA, CDR2 SQIVND (reference sequence). Trimming cost V 6 bases and J 9 bases; bases outside gene matches: 5. The CDR3 runs to 12 residues. The CDR3 is CASRRQGGEQFF. The CDR3 DNA reads TGTGCCAGTAGGAGACAGGGTGGTGAGCAGTTCTTC.

The V gene is TRBV21-1, the J gene TRBJ1-4; the table's D call TRBD1 went unverified against the DNA. TRBV21-1 is deemed a pseudogene. CDR3 length: 16 residues. CDR3 sequence: CASSELPGQGYEKLFF. The CDR3 DNA follows: TGTGCCAGCAGCGAATTACCGGGACAGGGATACGAAAAACTGTTTTTT.

This clone is a singleton in its sample. J is TRBJ2-7 and V is TRBV6-2 or TRBV6-3, with D tentatively TRBD2 (6 bases). The CDR3 contains 15 residues. Trimming took 2 bases from V and 3 from J, leaving 14 bases between them. Germline V gives CDR1 MNHEY, CDR2 SVGEGT. The DNA for the CDR3 is TGTGCCAGCAGTTACCGATCCGGGAGTGTCTACGAGCAGTACTTC. This gives the protein CASSYRSGSVYEQYF.

The gene calls are TRBV5-4 and TRBJ2-5, with TRBD1 matching over 9 bases. Losses at the gene ends were 5 bases for V and 5 bases for J; bases not matched to a gene: 10. The CDR3 spans 15 residues. CDR1 is SGHNT and CDR2 is YYREEE in the germline V gene (reference sequence). The CDR3 sequence: CASSSTGTGYETQYF. CDR3 nucleotides: TGTGCCAGCAGTTCCACCGGGACAGGGTATGAGACCCAGTACTTC.

The gene calls are TRBV4-1 and TRBJ1-3; 7 bases agree with TRBD1. CDR3 length equals 14 residues. CDR1 and CDR2 from the germline V gene are MGHRA and YSYEKL. Trimming cost V 4 bases and J 8 bases; bases outside gene matches: 8. The CDR3 nucleotides are TGCGCCAGCAGCCCTGGGACAGCGGGGGACACCATATATTTT. As protein: CASSPGTAGDTIYF.

The chain combines TRBV11-3 with TRBJ2-3; 7 positions match TRBD2. CDR3 length equals 18 residues. With V trimmed by 4 bases and J by 5 bases, 18 bases remained unmatched. Germline V CDR1 and CDR2: SGHNT, YENEEA. The CDR3 DNA follows: TGTGCCAGCAGCTCCCACTCCCTTGGACTAGACGCAGGAGATACGCAGTATTTT. Its protein is CASSSHSLGLDAGDTQYF.

This clone was seen a handful of times. This chain uses TRBV29-1 with TRBJ2-7; perhaps TRBD1 as D (6 bases). The germline V gene encodes CDR1 SQVTM and CDR2 ANQGSEA. Trimming cost V 6 bases and J 2 bases, with 20 bases left between them. The CDR3 consists of 15 residues. CDR3 in DNA: TGCAGCGTGGTACCGGGACATCTCGTTGCCTACGAGCAGTACTTC. Protein sequence: CSVVPGHLVAYEQYF.

The genes are TRBV7-8 and TRBJ1-2, with D hard to call. V was pared by 0 bases and J by 8 bases, with 10 bases between. Germline V lookup: CDR1 SGHVS, CDR2 FQNEAQ. This CDR3 has 13 residues. The CDR3 reads CASSLALAGGYTF. The CDR3 nucleotides are TGTGCCAGCAGCTTAGCGTTGGCGGGGGGCTACACCTTC.

The V call is TRBV9, the J call TRBJ1-1; 7 positions agree with TRBD1. The CDR3 is 14 amino acids. Germline lookup yields CDR1 SGDLS and CDR2 YYNGEE. The trim removed 3 bases at V and 4 bases at J, leaving 6 bases unmatched. CDR3: CASSADRAGTEAFF. CDR3 DNA sequence: TGTGCCAGCAGCGCTGACAGGGCTGGCACTGAAGCTTTCTTT.

The chain uses TRBV24-1 and TRBJ2-1; weak D call: TRBD2 (6 bases). The germline V gene has CDR1 KGHDR and CDR2 SFDVKD. V shed 12 bases and J shed 0 bases, with 14 bases lying between them. This CDR3 comprises 14 residues. CDR3 nucleotides: TGTGCCTCTTCTCAAGCGGGCTCCTACAATGAGCAGTTCTTC. Protein: CASSQAGSYNEQFF.

V and J are TRBV30 and TRBJ2-7, with TRBD2 identical over 9 bases. The CDR3 totals 14 residues. The V segment lost 4 bases and the J segment 3 bases; nucleotides outside the gene matches: 7. The germline CDR1 and CDR2 sequences are GTSNPN and SVGIG (reference sequence). The CDR3 nucleotides read TGTGCCTGGAAAACTAGCGGGCAAAACTACGAGCAGTACTTC. Amino acids: CAWKTSGQNYEQYF.

CDR3 amino acids: CASSPRTLGDTEAFF. The CDR3 nucleotides are TGTGCCAGCTCACCCCGAACCTTAGGGGACACTGAAGCTTTCTTT. V gene TRBV18 combines with J gene TRBJ1-1; tentatively, D is TRBD1 (5 bases). The CDR3 has 15 residues. Trimming shortened V by 3 bases and J by 3 bases, and 14 bases separated the two germline ends. In germline, CDR1 is KGHSH, CDR2 LQKENI.

The CDR3 DNA is TGTGCCAGCAGCCCGGGACAGGGGTACCAAGAGACCCAGTACTTC. As protein: CASSPGQGYQETQYF. The chain is built from TRBV7-2 and TRBJ2-5; 10 bases line up with TRBD1. Losses at the gene ends were 5 bases for V and 0 bases for J; bases not matched to a gene: 3. The CDR3 loop spans 15 amino acids. Germline CDR1 is SGHTA and CDR2 is FQGNSA. The complete variable domain, with remaining parts taken from reference TRBV7-2 and TRBJ2-5, reads GAGVSQSPSNKVTEKGKDVELRCDPISGHTALYWYRQSLGQGLEFLIYFQGNSAPDKSGLPSDRFSAERTGGSVSTLTIQRTQQEDSAVYLCASSPGQGYQETQYFGPGTRLLVL.

V usage is TRBV12-5 and J usage is TRBJ1-4; the D is unclear. The CDR3 extends over 15 amino acids. V was shortened by 1 base and J by 1 base, with 7 bases between the two germline ends. Germline V CDR1 and CDR2: LGHNT, FRNRAP. For the CDR3, the DNA is TGTGCTAGTGGTTTGGGCCCCGGAACTAATGAAAAACTGTTTTTT. Translation gives CASGLGPGTNEKLFF.

CDR3 protein: CASRASGPQHF. As DNA, the CDR3 is TGTGCCAGCAGGGCATCGGGTCCCCAGCATTTT. The chain has TRBV2 and TRBJ1-5; D gene ambiguous. Trimming took off 6 bases at V and 10 bases at J, with 10 bases between the two ends. This CDR3 has 11 residues. The germline CDR1 and CDR2 sequences are SNHLY and FYNNEI.

This chain uses TRBV3-1 (or the pseudogene TRBV3-2) with TRBJ1-4, with 7 bases identical to TRBD1. V lost 5 bases to trimming and J lost 6 bases; unmatched junction nucleotides: 6. The CDR3 runs to 14 residues. Germline V gene lookup returns CDR1 LGHDT and CDR2 YNNKEL (reference sequence). CDR3 in amino acids: CASSFRQGHEKLFF. The CDR3 DNA is TGTGCCAGCAGCTTTCGACAGGGCCATGAAAAACTGTTTTTT.

The rearrangement links TRBV18 to TRBJ2-7, with D possibly TRBD2 on 5 matching bases. This CDR3 spans 15 amino acids. V lost 2 bases and J 5 bases, leaving 16 bases between the germline ends. Germline V gene sequence: CDR1 KGHSH, CDR2 LQKENI. The CDR3 nucleotides read TGTGCCAGCTCACCAAGGACTTCTCTCCTTCACGAGCAGTACTTC. It yields the protein CASSPRTSLLHEQYF. Using reference TRBV18 and TRBJ2-7 for the parts outside the CDR3, the full variable domain is NAGVMQNPRHLVRRRGQEARLRCSPMKGHSHVYWYRQLPEEGLKFMVYLQKENIIDESGMPKERFSAEFPKEGPSILRIQQVVRGDSAAYFCASSPRTSLLHEQYFGPGTRLTVT.

A single count supports this clone. The chain combines TRBV18 with TRBJ2-7; maybe TRBD1 (6 bases). The germline V and J ends were trimmed by 3 bases and 6 bases, with 9 bases remaining between them. Germline lookup yields CDR1 KGHSH and CDR2 LQKENI. This CDR3 region has 12 residues. The CDR3 DNA sequence: TGTGCCAGCTCACCTGGACAGCGCGAGCAGTACTTC. Its translation is CASSPGQREQYF.

The chain is built from TRBV5-5 and TRBJ2-7, with a tentative D call TRBD1 (5 bases). Trimming removed 2 bases at V and 5 bases at J, with 8 bases between. CDR3 length: 12 residues. CDR1 is SGHKS, CDR2 YYEKEE, per germline (reference sequence). The CDR3 is CASSFQGHEQYF. The CDR3 nucleotides are TGTGCCAGCAGCTTCCAGGGCCACGAGCAGTACTTC.

The chain recombines TRBV19 with TRBJ2-7; D is perhaps TRBD1 (6 bases). Trimming removed 6 bases from V and 7 bases from J, with 19 bases in between. The CDR3 is 14 amino acids. Germline-derived CDR1 and CDR2 are LNHDA and SQIVND (reference sequence). The DNA of the CDR3 is TGTGCCAGTAGAAAACCCGGGACACGACGAGAGCAGTACTTC. This encodes CASRKPGTRREQYF.

The rearrangement joins TRBV5-5 to TRBJ1-5; TRBD1 aligns across 7 bases. Germline V lookup: CDR1 SGHKS, CDR2 YYEKEE (reference sequence). V lost 1 base, J lost 5 bases, and 3 bases stayed unmatched. The CDR3 is 14 residues long. The CDR3, as DNA: TGTGCCAGCAGCTTGAGTCAGGGGGATCAGCCCCAGCATTTT. Its translation is CASSLSQGDQPQHF.

J is TRBJ1-4 and V is TRBV5-4; 8 bases fit TRBD1. Germline loops: CDR1 SGHNT, CDR2 YYREEE (reference sequence). The trim removed 2 bases at V and 5 bases at J, leaving 8 bases unmatched. There are 16 residues in the CDR3. CDR3 amino acids: CASSFLPGQENEKLFF. The CDR3, as DNA: TGTGCCAGCAGCTTCCTACCGGGACAGGAGAATGAAAAACTGTTTTTT.

The rearrangement joins TRBV12-3 or TRBV12-4 to TRBJ1-5; a weak D match, TRBD1 (6 bases). The CDR3 spans 13 residues. Trimming removed 5 bases at V and 5 bases at J, with 10 bases between. DNA of the CDR3: TGTGCCAGCAGTCAGGGGTACGATCAGCCCCAGCATTTT. Translation gives CASSQGYDQPQHF.